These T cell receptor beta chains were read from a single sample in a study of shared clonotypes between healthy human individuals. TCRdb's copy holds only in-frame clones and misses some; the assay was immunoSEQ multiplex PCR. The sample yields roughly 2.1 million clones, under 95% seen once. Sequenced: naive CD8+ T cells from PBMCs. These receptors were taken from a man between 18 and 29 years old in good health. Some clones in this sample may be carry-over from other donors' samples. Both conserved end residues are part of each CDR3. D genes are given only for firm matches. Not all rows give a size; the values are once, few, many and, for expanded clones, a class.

CDR3 DNA: TGTGCCAGCAGTGTAACCTTTCGAACCTACGAGCAGTACTTC; CDR3 protein: CASSVTFRTYEQYF; D gene: -; J gene: TRBJ2-7; V gene: TRBV2; clone size: -
CDR3 DNA: TGTGCCAGCAGTGAAGGACTAGCGGGGGCCTACGAGCAGTACTTC; CDR3 protein: CASSEGLAGAYEQYF; D gene: TRBD2; J gene: TRBJ2-7; V gene: TRBV6-1; clone size: -
CDR3 DNA: TGTGCCATCAGCGAACCGGGACTAGCGGACTACGAGCAGTACTTC; CDR3 protein: CAISEPGLADYEQYF; D gene: TRBD2; J gene: TRBJ2-7; V gene: TRBV10-3; clone size: -
CDR3 DNA: TGTGCCAGTAGTATTCGGGGATTCACTGAAGCTTTCTTT; CDR3 protein: CASSIRGFTEAFF; D gene: -; J gene: TRBJ1-1; V gene: TRBV19; clone size: -
CDR3 DNA: TGTGCCTGGTCCATTCAGGGTCTCTATACTTTGAACACTGAAGCTTTCTTT; CDR3 protein: CAWSIQGLYTLNTEAFF; D gene: -; J gene: TRBJ1-1; V gene: TRBV30; clone size: -
CDR3 DNA: TGTGCTAGTGGTTTGGCCCGTTCAATTACAGGGACGAACACCGGGGAGCTGTTTTTT; CDR3 protein: CASGLARSITGTNTGELFF; D gene: -; J gene: TRBJ2-2; V gene: TRBV12-5; clone size: -
CDR3 DNA: TGCGCCAGCAGCTTGGTTGGACGGGATTACACCGGGGAGCTGTTTTTT; CDR3 protein: CASSLVGRDYTGELFF; D gene: -; J gene: TRBJ2-2; V gene: TRBV5-1; clone size: once
CDR3 DNA: TGTGCCTCAGGCCCACTGGGAGGGTACCAAGAGACCCAGTACTTC; CDR3 protein: CASGPLGGYQETQYF; D gene: TRBD2; J gene: TRBJ2-5; V gene: TRBV30; clone size: -
CDR3 DNA: TGTGCCATCAGGGTGACTAGCGGGAGTACCTACGAGCAGTACTTC; CDR3 protein: CAIRVTSGSTYEQYF; D gene: TRBD2; J gene: TRBJ2-7; V gene: TRBV10-3; clone size: -
CDR3 DNA: TGTGCCAGCAGTTTATTCGGGTCCCCGCAGGTTTACGAGCAGTACTTC; CDR3 protein: CASSLFGSPQVYEQYF; D gene: -; J gene: TRBJ2-7; V gene: TRBV28; clone size: -
CDR3 DNA: TGTGCCAGCAGCTTTTTAGCGGGCCGCACAGATACGCAGTATTTT; CDR3 protein: CASSFLAGRTDTQYF; D gene: TRBD2; J gene: TRBJ2-3; V gene: TRBV7-6; clone size: -
CDR3 DNA: TGTGCCTGGAGCTGGGCCGCCGGGGAGCTGTTTTTT; CDR3 protein: CAWSWAAGELFF; D gene: -; J gene: TRBJ2-2; V gene: TRBV30; clone size: -
CDR3 DNA: TGTGCCAGCAGCCCCCTTGCCCGCGTCCCTTACACCGGGGAGCTGTTTTTT; CDR3 protein: CASSPLARVPYTGELFF; D gene: -; J gene: TRBJ2-2; V gene: TRBV7-9; clone size: -
CDR3 DNA: TGTGCCAGCTCACAATTGGGCTGGAGCTCCTACAATGAGCAGTTCTTC; CDR3 protein: CASSQLGWSSYNEQFF; D gene: -; J gene: TRBJ2-1; V gene: TRBV27; clone size: -
CDR3 DNA: TGTGCCAGCAGATCCCCGGGTGGCTACACCTTC; CDR3 protein: CASRSPGGYTF; D gene: -; J gene: TRBJ1-2; V gene: TRBV27; clone size: -
CDR3 DNA: TGTGCCTGGAGACCTAGCGGCCAAGAGACCCAGTACTTC; CDR3 protein: CAWRPSGQETQYF; D gene: TRBD2; J gene: TRBJ2-5; V gene: TRBV30; clone size: -
CDR3 DNA: TGTGCCAGCAGTTTAGATTGGAGGAGGGGAGGCAATGAGCAGTTCTTC; CDR3 protein: CASSLDWRRGGNEQFF; D gene: -; J gene: TRBJ2-1; V gene: TRBV28; clone size: -
CDR3 DNA: TGTGCCAGTAGTATAGCGGGACAGGGGTCCCCCTGGACCCAGTACTTC; CDR3 protein: CASSIAGQGSPWTQYF; D gene: TRBD1; J gene: TRBJ2-5; V gene: TRBV19; clone size: -
CDR3 DNA: TGTGCCAGCAGTCCGTCCCAGGGGTATTGGGGAAACACCATATATTTT; CDR3 protein: CASSPSQGYWGNTIYF; D gene: -; J gene: TRBJ1-3; V gene: TRBV27; clone size: -
CDR3 DNA: TGTGCCAGCAGTTTATTAGTGAAGAACACCGGGGAGCTGTTTTTT; CDR3 protein: CASSLLVKNTGELFF; D gene: -; J gene: TRBJ2-2; V gene: TRBV28; clone size: once
CDR3 DNA: TGTGCCATCAGTGAGCGGGTGAGCTCCTACAATGAGCAGTTCTTC; CDR3 protein: CAISERVSSYNEQFF; D gene: -; J gene: TRBJ2-1; V gene: TRBV10-3; clone size: -
CDR3 DNA: TGTGCCAGCAGCTCGAGAGTGTCTGGGGCCAACGTCCTGACTTTC; CDR3 protein: CASSSRVSGANVLTF; D gene: -; J gene: TRBJ2-6; V gene: TRBV11-2; clone size: -
CDR3 DNA: TGTGCCAGCAGCGACGTCTCTCCCCGTCAGCCCCAGCATTTT; CDR3 protein: CASSDVSPRQPQHF; D gene: -; J gene: TRBJ1-5; V gene: TRBV28; clone size: few
CDR3 DNA: TGTGCCAGCAGTTTACAGACAGAGTCGGGAACTAATGAAAAACTGTTTTTT; CDR3 protein: CASSLQTESGTNEKLFF; D gene: -; J gene: TRBJ1-4; V gene: TRBV28; clone size: -
CDR3 DNA: TGCGCCAGCAGCCAAGTTTGGATGGGACCCTACGAGCAGTACTTC; CDR3 protein: CASSQVWMGPYEQYF; D gene: -; J gene: TRBJ2-7; V gene: TRBV4-1; clone size: -
CDR3 DNA: TGTGCCAGCTCGTTTGGAGGATCATGGGCCGGGGAGCTGTTTTTT; CDR3 protein: CASSFGGSWAGELFF; D gene: -; J gene: TRBJ2-2; V gene: TRBV6-5; clone size: -
CDR3 DNA: TGTGCCAGCAGCCAAGTACTAAACAATGAGCAGTTCTTC; CDR3 protein: CASSQVLNNEQFF; D gene: -; J gene: TRBJ2-1; V gene: TRBV4-2; clone size: -